The following is a T cell receptor beta chain sequence with its context. The antigen is unknown. Sequencing was performed with immunoSEQ multiplex PCR; in TCRdb, only in-frame clones are kept and a portion is missing. The sample consists of almost 85,000 clones, roughly 89% of them appearing once. Between the trimmed V and J ends, which lost 4 bases and 1 base, there was a span of 11 bases. CDR1 is SGHRS, CDR2 YFSETQ, per germline. This CDR3 comprises 15 residues. This record comes from a study of PD-1 blockade in classical Hodgkin lymphoma. General study results and limits: The drivers behind the repertoire differences, possibly disease activity or prior therapy, remain undefined. Patients who responded completely had about the same baseline diversity as newly diagnosed patients. By cycle point C4D1, TCR diversity had risen significantly in CD4+ cells (but not CD8+ cells).

Brentuximab vedotin exposure varied among the patients, all of whom had relapsed after autologous stem cell transplantation. Best response was recorded as complete response, partial response or progressive disease. Sequencing used peripheral blood mononuclear cells (PBMCs), obtained at baseline. This clonotype originated in a human donor with classical Hodgkin lymphoma. The chain uses TRBV5-1 and TRBJ2-2; D may be TRBD1 (5 bases). The CDR3 sequence is CASSLTQGNTGELFF. The DNA of the CDR3 is TGCGCCAGCAGCCTAACTCAGGGGAACACCGGGGAGCTGTTTTTT.